The 23 T cell receptor beta chains below come from one sample, sequenced in a study of neurological immune-mediated disorders (dated by TCRdb to between 2018 and 2020). Library creation used 5' RACE. The sequencer was an Illumina HiSeq 2500. TCRdb applied fastp at Q25 and MiXCR to the public reads, then kept only in-frame beta chains. Rows with a matching CDR3 protein are joined into one entry that keeps the most common DNA and genes. Here the sample has 67,000 or so distinct CDR3 sequences; roughly 15% occur a single time. The top ten clonotypes cover roughly 4.5% of the sample. The sample's time point label, decoded: longitudinal time-point 1 (baseline). The source material was PBMCs. All receptors come from a female donor with HTLV-1-associated myelopathy (HAM/TSP).

The table lists this clonotype with a few counts. The gene calls are TRBV6-5 and TRBJ2-1; the D gene is possibly TRBD2 (7 bases). Germline V gene data show CDR1 as MNHEY and CDR2 as SVGAGI. This CDR3 has 14 amino acids. The ends were cut back, 2 bases at V and 6 bases at J, with 11 bases in the middle. In DNA form, the CDR3 reads TGTGCCAGCAGTTACGGGGGGGCGGGCAATGAGCAGTTCTTC. Its protein is CASSYGGAGNEQFF.

This clonotype was counted many times. CDR3 protein: CASSGGTGYTDTQYF. CDR3 sequence (DNA): TGCGCCAGCAGCGGGGGGACAGGGTACACAGATACGCAGTATTTT. This chain uses TRBV5-1 with TRBJ2-3; 9 nucleotides match TRBD1. V lost 4 bases to trimming and J lost 2 bases; unmatched junction nucleotides: 5. This CDR3 spans 15 amino acids. CDR1 SGHRS and CDR2 YFSETQ come from the germline V gene.

This clonotype has more than one count but fewer than ten. The chain links TRBV4-2 to TRBJ2-2; 8 bases are shared with TRBD2. V lost 0 bases and J lost 1; bases outside the gene matches: 1. The CDR3 has 16 residues. The germline V gene has CDR1 LGHNA and CDR2 YNFKEQ. The CDR3 nucleotides are TGTGCCAGCAGCCAAGAACGGGGGGGGAACACCGGGGAGCTGTTTTTT. Translating gives CASSQERGGNTGELFF.

This clonotype was observed at least ten times. This sequence joins TRBV5-1 and TRBJ1-1; 7 positions match TRBD1. Germline V gene lookup returns CDR1 SGHRS and CDR2 YFSETQ. The V segment lost 3 bases and the J segment 2 bases; nucleotides outside the gene matches: 4. The CDR3 has 14 residues. The CDR3 is CASSSDRANTEAFF. The CDR3 DNA sequence: TGCGCCAGCAGCTCCGACAGGGCCAACACTGAAGCTTTCTTT.

At least ten counts were recorded for this clonotype. The chain combines TRBV9 with TRBJ2-3; D gene ambiguous. Trimming stripped 0 bases from V and 1 base from J, with 9 bases between. Per germline, CDR1 SGDLS and CDR2 YYNGEE. The CDR3 loop spans 15 amino acids. The CDR3 protein is CASSVVSGGTDTQYF. CDR3 in DNA: TGTGCCAGCAGCGTAGTTAGTGGGGGCACAGATACGCAGTATTTT.

This clonotype was detected many times. V and J are TRBV20-1 and TRBJ1-1, with 9 nucleotides matching TRBD1. The V gene's germline CDR1 is DFQATT and CDR2 SNEGSKA (reference sequence). CDR3 length: 14 amino acids. Trimming removed 3 bases from V and 5 bases from J; junction bases left unmatched: 7. The DNA of the CDR3 is TGCAGTGCTAGTCCGACAGGGGGGAGGACTGAAGCTTTCTTT. The encoded protein is CSASPTGGRTEAFF.

This clonotype came up many times. DNA for the CDR3: TGTGCCATCAGCGGAGGTTCTGGCGGCTACACCTTC. Translation: CAISGGSGGYTF. The chain joins TRBV10-3 to TRBJ1-2; D gene ambiguous. The CDR3 loop spans 12 amino acids. V was cut by 6 bases and J by 8 bases, with 13 bases left in between. CDR1 and CDR2 (germline): ENHRY, SYGVKD.

This clonotype has at least ten counts. V and J are TRBV28 and TRBJ2-2, with D unclear. The V gene's germline CDR1 is MDHEN and CDR2 SYDVKM. CDR3 length: 14 amino acids. The V and J ends lost 2 bases and 1 base respectively, with 5 bases between them. Written as DNA, the CDR3 is TGTGCCAGCAGTTTAACGGAGAACACCGGGGAGCTGTTTTTT. Protein sequence: CASSLTENTGELFF.

This clonotype showed up many times. The gene calls are TRBV12-3 or TRBV12-4 and TRBJ2-5; TRBD1 or TRBD2 may be the D gene (5 bases each). CDR3 length: 13 amino acids. The V and J ends lost 3 bases and 5 bases respectively, with 10 bases between them. In DNA, the CDR3 is TGTGCCAGCAGTTTTCAGGGCGGGGAGACCCAGTACTTC. It codes for CASSFQGGETQYF.

The V and J genes are TRBV12-3 or TRBV12-4 and TRBJ2-2; a weak D match, TRBD1 (6 bases). Trimming shortened V by 5 bases and J by 4 bases, and 14 bases separated the two germline ends. The CDR3 runs to 15 residues. The CDR3 sequence: CASSNQGSATGELFF. The CDR3 DNA reads TGTGCCAGCAGTAACCAGGGGTCCGCCACCGGGGAGCTGTTTTTT.

This clonotype was seen ten or more times. J is TRBJ2-5 and V is TRBV5-1; 10 bases align to TRBD1. J lost 2 bases, V lost 3 bases, and 7 bases had no gene match. The CDR3 extends over 16 amino acids. Germline CDR1 SGHRS, CDR2 YFSETQ. CDR3 region: CASSSIPGQGQETQYF. In DNA form, the CDR3 reads TGCGCCAGCAGCTCGATCCCGGGACAGGGGCAAGAGACCCAGTACTTC.

The sample holds many counts of this clonotype. The gene calls are TRBV12-5 and TRBJ1-1, with unresolved D. The germline gives CDR1 LGHNT, CDR2 FRNRAP. V was cut by 2 bases and J by 4 bases, with 14 bases left in between. The CDR3 covers 15 residues. CDR3 sequence (DNA): TGTGCTAGTGGTTTGTCTCGACCGGGGAGCACTGAAGCTTTCTTT. Amino acid sequence: CASGLSRPGSTEAFF. Complete variable domain (other parts from reference TRBV12-5 and TRBJ1-1): DARVTQTPRHKVTEMGQEVTMRCQPILGHNTVFWYRQTMMQGLELLAYFRNRAPLDDSGMPKDRFSAEMPDATLATLKIQPSEPRDSAVYFCASGLSRPGSTEAFFGQGTRLTVV.

In its sample, this clonotype is medium-sized. V and J are TRBV20-1 and TRBJ2-5, with a weak D call TRBD2 (6 bases). Germline V lookup: CDR1 DFQATT, CDR2 SNEGSKA (reference sequence). V was clipped by 7 bases and J by 4 bases, with 10 bases between them. CDR3 length equals 11 residues. CDR3 in DNA: TGCAGTGGTGCGGGGCGAGAGACCCAGTACTTC. Translating gives CSGAGRETQYF.

The sample holds a few counts of this clonotype. The gene calls are TRBV14 and TRBJ2-7, with D possibly matching TRBD1 (5 bases). Germline values: CDR1 SGHDN, CDR2 FVKESK. Between the trimmed V and J ends, which lost 1 base and 5 bases, there was a span of 15 bases. The CDR3 consists of 15 residues. The chain's CDR3 is CASSQVTGNGHEQYF. CDR3 nucleotide sequence: TGTGCCAGCAGCCAAGTAACAGGAAACGGCCACGAGCAGTACTTC. Drawing the rest from reference TRBV14 and TRBJ2-7, the complete variable domain is EAGVTQFPSHSVIEKGQTVTLRCDPISGHDNLYWYRRVMGKEIKFLLHFVKESKQDESGMPNNRFLAERTGGTYSTLKVQPAELEDSGVYFCASSQVTGNGHEQYFGPGTRLTVT.

The chain couples TRBV5-6 to TRBJ2-1, with TRBD1 as a possible D gene (6 bases). Germline V gene data show CDR1 as SGHDT and CDR2 as YYEEEE. Trimming left V 5 bases short and J 2 bases short, with 11 bases between. The length of the CDR3 is 14 residues. In nucleotides, the CDR3 is TGTGCCAGCAGAAGGACAGTGGCCTACAATGAGCAGTTCTTC. Translation gives CASRRTVAYNEQFF.

This clonotype came up many times. The chain uses TRBV5-1 and TRBJ2-2; a weak D match, TRBD1 (5 bases). The germline V and J ends were trimmed by 4 bases and 7 bases, with 11 bases remaining between them. Per the germline V gene, CDR1 is SGHRS and CDR2 is YFSETQ. This CDR3 spans 13 amino acids. The CDR3 DNA sequence: TGCGCCAGCAGCCCTACAGGCTTCGGGGAGCTGTTTTTT. Amino acids: CASSPTGFGELFF.

This clonotype was found many times. The chain carries TRBV21-1 and TRBJ2-7; the table's D call of TRBD1 was not tested on the DNA. TRBV21-1 is tagged as a pseudogene. CDR3 size: 16 residues. The CDR3 bases are TGTGCCAGCAGCATACGACAGGGGGAATGCTCCTACGAGCAGTACTTC. Amino acid sequence: CASSIRQGECSYEQYF.

In its sample, this clonotype was seen many times. The chain joins TRBV5-1 to TRBJ2-5; 8 bases fit TRBD2. With 0 bases clipped from V and 2 bases from J, the junction kept 3 bases outside the gene matches. Germline loops: CDR1 SGHRS, CDR2 YFSETQ. The CDR3 covers 15 residues. CDR3 sequence reads: CASSLGLAGQETQYF. The CDR3 region has the DNA TGCGCCAGCAGCTTGGGTTTAGCGGGACAAGAGACCCAGTACTTC.

In this sample, this clonotype turned up many times. CDR3 residues: CASSVGGGVNNEQFF. CDR3 sequence (DNA): TGTGCCAGCAGCGTAGGCGGGGGGGTAAACAATGAGCAGTTCTTC. The rearrangement uses TRBV9 and TRBJ2-1, with 9 nucleotides matching TRBD2. V lost 0 bases and J lost 5; bases outside the gene matches: 3. CDR3 length equals 15 residues. Germline loops: CDR1 SGDLS, CDR2 YYNGEE.

This clonotype was found many times. The chain combines TRBV20-1 with TRBJ2-3; perhaps D is TRBD1 or TRBD2 (5 bases each). Germline V gene sequence: CDR1 DFQATT, CDR2 SNEGSKA (reference sequence). This CDR3 contains 17 residues. Trimming took off 2 bases at V and 2 bases at J, with 20 bases between the two ends. CDR3 nucleotide sequence: TGCAGTGCTAGAACGGGACCCCCCCTTAGTCTCACAGATACGCAGTATTTT. As protein: CSARTGPPLSLTDTQYF.

This clonotype was detected ten times or more. The chain has TRBV20-1 and TRBJ2-3, with TRBD1 matching over 8 bases. Germline lookup yields CDR1 DFQATT and CDR2 SNEGSKA (reference sequence). V shed 0 bases and J 4 bases; nucleotides not matched to a gene: 3. This CDR3 region has 14 residues. CDR3 residues: CSARDTGGPDTQYF. In DNA form, the CDR3 reads TGCAGTGCTAGAGATACAGGGGGGCCAGATACGCAGTATTTT.

In regard to this clonotype: At one boundary the junction diverges from the germline segment, which might be a read error. The CDR3 sequence: CASSLETRRTHTQYF. Here the CDR3 DNA reads TGCGCCAGCAGCTTGGAGACACGTCGCACACATACGCAGTATTTT. This chain connects TRBV5-1 to TRBJ2-3; no clear D gene. CDR1 is SGHRS, CDR2 YFSETQ, per germline. This CDR3 is built from 15 residues. The whole variable domain, remainder taken from reference TRBV5-1 and TRBJ2-3, is KAGVTQTPRYLIKTRGQQVTLSCSPISGHRSVSWYQQTPGQGLQFLFEYFSETQRNKGNFPGRFSGRQFSNSRSEMNVSTLELGDSALYLCASSLETRRTHTQYFGPGTRLTVL.

This clonotype has ten or more counts. This CDR3 is CASSLGEAGGQDTQYF. DNA of the CDR3: TGTGCCAGCAGCTTAGGCGAAGCGGGGGGCCAAGATACGCAGTATTTT. V usage is TRBV7-2 and J usage is TRBJ2-3; TRBD2 agrees at 9 bases. V gave up 1 base and J gave up 5 bases; unmatched junction bases: 7. Germline V CDR1 and CDR2: SGHTA, FQGNSA. CDR3 length: 16 residues.